Listed below are T cell receptor beta chains from one sample, sequenced in a study of T cell repertoires in cytomegalovirus infection. For these receptors, no antigen is known. TCRdb re-derived calls from the reads in MiXCR, one entry per CDR3 protein. The sample carries some 940,000 distinct CDR3 sequences, 30% to 40% recorded once. Sequenced material: cultured CD8+ T cells from PBMCs, taken from culture after CMV antigen stimulation. Source of these receptors: a human donor in good health (CMV status not recorded). Some clones in this sample may be carry-over from other donors' samples. Both conserved end residues are part of each CDR3. The D gene is left open where the match is weak. Size is stated for part of the rows, as once, few or many counts, or as a class when the clone is expanded.

size | D | J | V | DNA | CDR3
few | TRBD1 | TRBJ2-4 | TRBV10-3 | TGTGCCATCAGCCCTTCTTCCGGGACAGGGGATCTTCTAGCCAAAAACATTCAGTACTTC | CAISPSSGTGDLLAKNIQYF
- | TRBD2 | TRBJ2-2 | TRBV12-3/TRBV12-4 | TGTGCCAGCAGTTTGACTAGCGGGGGGCATGGCGGGGAGCTGTTTTTT | CASSLTSGGHGGELFF
many | TRBD1 | TRBJ1-5 | TRBV12-3/TRBV12-4 | TGTGCCAGCAGCTCGGACAGGGGCAATCAGCCCCAGCATTTT | CASSSDRGNQPQHF
- | TRBD2 | TRBJ2-3 | TRBV20-1 | TGCAGTGCTCCGAATCCGACTAGCGACACAGATACGCAGTATTTT | CSAPNPTSDTDTQYF
- | - | TRBJ2-2 | TRBV5-6 | TGTGCCAGCAGCTTGGAGTTGCGGGGGCCGAACACCGGGGAGCTGTTTTTT | CASSLELRGPNTGELFF
many | - | TRBJ1-5 | TRBV27 | TGTGCCAGCAGTTCCGGGAACAATCAGCCCCAGCATTTT | CASSSGNNQPQHF
- | TRBD2 | TRBJ2-3 | TRBV10-3 | TGTGCCATCAGTGAGTCCTTGGCGGGGGTTAGGACAGATACGCAGTATTTT | CAISESLAGVRTDTQYF
- | TRBD2 | TRBJ2-1 | TRBV5-1 | TGCGCCAGCAGCCCGGGACTAGCAGACAATGAGCAGTTCTTC | CASSPGLADNEQFF
many | - | TRBJ1-2 | TRBV7-2 | TGTGCCCTATTTGCGGGGGGCGATGGCTACACCTTC | CALFAGGDGYTF
- | - | TRBJ2-1 | TRBV28 | TGTGCCAGCAGTTCCCTATTAGACCAGTCGGGTAATGAGCAGTTCTTC | CASSSLLDQSGNEQFF
few | TRBD1 | TRBJ2-3 | TRBV12-3/TRBV12-4 | TGTGCCAGCAGTCCTCCGGGACAGACAACTAGCACAGATACGCAGTATTTT | CASSPPGQTTSTDTQYF
- | - | TRBJ1-1 | TRBV15 | TGTGCCACCAGCAGACCCAGGGAGGGGCTCACTGAAGCTTTCTTT | CATSRPREGLTEAFF
many | - | TRBJ1-2 | TRBV7-6 | TGTGCCAGCAGTACAGGGATGGAAGAGGGCTACACCTTC | CASSTGMEEGYTF
- | - | TRBJ1-2 | TRBV2 | TGTGCTACACCGAGTGGCTATGGCTACACCTTC | CATPSGYGYTF
few | - | TRBJ1-1 | TRBV2 | TGTGCCATTACCACCGCCACTGAAGCTTTCTTT | CAITTATEAFF
- | TRBD2 | TRBJ2-7 | TRBV6-6 | TGTGCCAACAATCCTCTAGCGGGGGGGGCCTACGAGCAGTACTTC | CANNPLAGGAYEQYF
- | TRBD1 | TRBJ1-2 | TRBV6-2/TRBV6-3 | TGTGCCAGCATTCCCGGGACAGGGGAAGGCTACACCTTC | CASIPGTGEGYTF
- | - | TRBJ1-5 | TRBV7-4 | TGTGCCAGCAGCCTCAGTGGAGCGGGGAATCAGCCCCAGCATTTT | CASSLSGAGNQPQHF
many | - | TRBJ1-2 | TRBV7-8 | TGTGCCAGCAGCGCTGGCCAGGGGCACTATGGCTACACCTTC | CASSAGQGHYGYTF
many | TRBD2 | TRBJ2-4 | TRBV7-9 | TGTGCCAGCAGCTCACCGGGAGGGGAGGCCAAAAACATTCAGTACTTC | CASSSPGGEAKNIQYF
few | TRBD1 | TRBJ1-5 | TRBV27 | TGTGCCAGCAGTTCGATTATGAGTTGGGACGACAGGGGGCTTGATCAGCCCCAGCATTTT | CASSSIMSWDDRGLDQPQHF
few | - | TRBJ1-1 | TRBV7-9 | TGTGCCAGCAGCTGGGTCGGGAACACTGAAGCTTTCTTT | CASSWVGNTEAFF
few | TRBD1 | TRBJ1-6 | TRBV7-6 | TGTGCCAGCAGCTTGGACAGGTATAATTCACCCCTCCACTTT | CASSLDRYNSPLHF
few | TRBD2 | TRBJ2-1 | TRBV6-2/TRBV6-3 | TGTGCCAGTTTCGGGACTAGCGGGGGGGTCTTGTACAATGAGCAGTTCTTC | CASFGTSGGVLYNEQFF
few | - | TRBJ1-1 | TRBV7-6 | TGTGCCAGCAGGAGTTGGAAGGCGGATGAAAACACTGAAGCTTTCTTT | CASRSWKADENTEAFF
- | - | TRBJ2-5 | TRBV4-1 | TGCGCCAGCAGCCAAGGCCCCGGTGGGGGCGCCCGGGAGACCCAGTACTTC | CASSQGPGGGARETQYF
- | TRBD2 | TRBJ2-7 | TRBV19 | TGTGCCAGTAGTATAGCGGGGGGAGCCTACGAGCAGTACTTC | CASSIAGGAYEQYF